This T cell receptor beta chain appears in the sequencing data of a study of T cell repertoires in cytomegalovirus infection. Study at large: Signatures in public TCR beta sequences pointed to both CMV infection and matching HLA type.

TCRdb ran MiXCR on the reads and lists one entry per CDR3 protein. The sample has approximately 750,000 distinct CDR3 sequences; 35% are singletons. V shed 7 bases and J shed 0 bases, with 9 bases lying between them. The germline V gene encodes CDR1 LNHDA and CDR2 SQIVND (reference sequence). The CDR3 has 14 residues. This clonotype was sampled from a human donor in good health (CMV status not recorded). Some clones in this sample may be carry-over from other donors' samples. V is TRBV19 and J is TRBJ2-2; no clear D gene. Input material: PBMCs. This chain's CDR3 is CASIMGANTGELFF. In DNA form, the CDR3 reads TGTGCCAGTATTATGGGTGCGAACACCGGGGAGCTGTTTTTT. Using reference TRBV19 and TRBJ2-2 for the parts outside the CDR3, the full variable domain is DGGITQSPKYLFRKEGQNVTLSCEQNLNHDAMYWYRQDPGQGLRLIYYSQIVNDFQKGDIAEGYSVSREKKESFPLTVTSAQKNPTAFYLCASIMGANTGELFFGEGSRLTVL.